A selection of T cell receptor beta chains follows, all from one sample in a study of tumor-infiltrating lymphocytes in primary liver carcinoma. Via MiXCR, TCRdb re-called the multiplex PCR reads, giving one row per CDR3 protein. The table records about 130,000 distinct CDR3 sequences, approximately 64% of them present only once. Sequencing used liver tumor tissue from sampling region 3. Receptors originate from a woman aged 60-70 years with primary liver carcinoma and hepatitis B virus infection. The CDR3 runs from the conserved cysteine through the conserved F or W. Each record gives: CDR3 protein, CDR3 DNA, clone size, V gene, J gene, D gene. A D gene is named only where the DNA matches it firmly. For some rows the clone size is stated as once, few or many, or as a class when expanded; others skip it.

CDR3aa: CASSLSASGSGGELFF
CDR3nt: TGCGCCAGCAGCTTGTCGGCTAGCGGGAGCGGCGGGGAGCTGTTTTTT
abundance: NA
v_gene: TRBV5-1
j_gene: TRBJ2-2
d_gene: TRBD2

CDR3aa: CASSFKQGERTQPQHF
CDR3nt: TGTGCCAGCAGCTTTAAACAGGGAGAGCGGACTCAGCCCCAGCATTTT
abundance: NA
v_gene: TRBV7-3
j_gene: TRBJ1-5
d_gene: NA

CDR3aa: CASSSTGTRGNEQFF
CDR3nt: TGTGCCAGCAGCTCCACCGGGACTAGAGGTAATGAGCAGTTCTTC
abundance: NA
v_gene: TRBV7-3
j_gene: TRBJ2-1
d_gene: TRBD2

CDR3aa: CAISMSTEAFF
CDR3nt: TGTGCCATCAGTATGAGTACTGAAGCTTTCTTT
abundance: NA
v_gene: TRBV10-3
j_gene: TRBJ1-1
d_gene: NA

CDR3aa: CASRQDHSGTYSSYNSPLHF
CDR3nt: TGCGCCAGCAGACAAGACCACTCCGGGACATACAGCTCCTATAATTCACCCCTCCACTTT
abundance: many
v_gene: TRBV4-1
j_gene: TRBJ1-6
d_gene: NA

CDR3aa: CSAEETGIAETQYF
CDR3nt: TGCAGCGCTGAAGAGACAGGGATTGCGGAGACCCAGTACTTC
abundance: many
v_gene: TRBV29-1
j_gene: TRBJ2-5
d_gene: TRBD1

CDR3aa: CASSPLTEGTDRQYF
CDR3nt: TGTGCCAGCAGCCCCCTGACAGAGGGCACAGATAGGCAGTATTTT
abundance: NA
v_gene: TRBV11-2
j_gene: TRBJ2-3
d_gene: NA

CDR3aa: CDGSTLVSSGSGLRYEQYF
CDR3nt: TGTGACGGCAGCACTCTGGTCTCGTCCGGCTCGGGACTCCGCTACGAGCAGTACTTC
abundance: NA
v_gene: TRBV5-5
j_gene: TRBJ2-7
d_gene: NA

CDR3aa: CASLPGHSPGGTAAFF
CDR3nt: TGTGCCAGCTTGCCGGGACACAGCCCCGGGGGGACTGCAGCTTTCTTT
abundance: NA
v_gene: TRBV6-6
j_gene: TRBJ1-1
d_gene: NA

CDR3aa: CASRSPDRVSYGYTF
CDR3nt: TGTGCCAGCAGATCCCCTGACAGGGTGTCGTATGGCTACACCTTC
abundance: once
v_gene: TRBV28
j_gene: TRBJ1-2
d_gene: TRBD1

CDR3aa: CTSTEGGLGKDEQFF
CDR3nt: TGTACCAGCACCGAGGGGGGACTAGGGAAGGATGAGCAGTTCTTC
abundance: NA
v_gene: TRBV28
j_gene: TRBJ2-1
d_gene: TRBD2

CDR3aa: CASSRRTSGTGELLF
CDR3nt: TGTGCTAGCAGCCGCAGGACTAGCGGAACTGGGGAGCTGCTTTTT
abundance: NA
v_gene: TRBV11-2
j_gene: TRBJ2-2
d_gene: TRBD2

CDR3aa: CAWSVHRENEQFF
CDR3nt: TGTGCCTGGAGTGTACACAGGGAAAATGAGCAGTTCTTC
abundance: many
v_gene: TRBV30
j_gene: TRBJ2-1
d_gene: NA